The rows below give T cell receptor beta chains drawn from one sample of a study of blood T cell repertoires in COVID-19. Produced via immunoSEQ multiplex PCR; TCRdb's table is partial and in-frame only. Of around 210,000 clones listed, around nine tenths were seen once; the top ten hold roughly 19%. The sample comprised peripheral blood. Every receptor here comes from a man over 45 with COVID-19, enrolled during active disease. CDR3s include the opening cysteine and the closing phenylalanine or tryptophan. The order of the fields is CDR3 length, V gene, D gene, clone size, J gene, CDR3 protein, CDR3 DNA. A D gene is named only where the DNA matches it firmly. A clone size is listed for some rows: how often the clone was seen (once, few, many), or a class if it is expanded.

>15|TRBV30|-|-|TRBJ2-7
CAWSLPRKNSYEQYF
TGTGCCTGGAGCCTGCCCAGGAAGAACTCCTACGAGCAGTACTTC
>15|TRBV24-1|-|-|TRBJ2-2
CATSDAARDTGELFF
TGTGCCACCAGTGATGCAGCCCGGGACACCGGGGAGCTGTTTTTT
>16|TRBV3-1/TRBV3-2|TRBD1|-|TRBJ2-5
CASSPRGHRGLETQYF
TGTGCCAGCAGCCCCCGGGGTCACAGGGGGCTGGAGACCCAGTACTTC
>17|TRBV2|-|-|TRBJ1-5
CASSGRWSRGGNQPQHF
TGTGCCAGCAGTGGTAGGTGGTCCAGGGGCGGCAATCAGCCCCAGCATTTT
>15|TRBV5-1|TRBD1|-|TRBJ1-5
CASSPGTGSNQPQHF
TGCGCCAGCAGCCCCGGGACAGGGAGTAATCAGCCCCAGCATTTT
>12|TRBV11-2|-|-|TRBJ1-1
CASSAAGVEAFF
TGTGCCAGCAGCGCCGCAGGGGTTGAAGCTTTCTTT
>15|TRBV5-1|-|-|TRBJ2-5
CASSLAGVNLETQYF
TGCGCCAGCAGCTTGGCGGGGGTTAATCTAGAGACCCAGTACTTC
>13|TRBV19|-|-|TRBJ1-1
CASSMQVGTEAFF
TGTGCCAGTAGTATGCAGGTTGGCACTGAAGCTTTCTTT
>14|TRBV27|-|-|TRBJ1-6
CASSLQANNSPLHF
TGTGCCAGCAGCCTACAGGCGAACAATTCACCCCTCCACTTT
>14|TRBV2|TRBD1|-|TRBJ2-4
CASRTTGGKNIQYF
TGTGCCAGCAGGACTACAGGGGGGAAAAACATTCAGTACTTC
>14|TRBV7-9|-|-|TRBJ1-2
CASSTGGSIGGYTF
TGTGCCAGCAGTACAGGCGGCTCTATCGGGGGCTACACCTTC
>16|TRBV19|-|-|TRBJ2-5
CASSSSGINYAETQYF
TGTGCCAGTAGTAGCTCCGGGATTAACTATGCTGAGACCCAGTACTTC
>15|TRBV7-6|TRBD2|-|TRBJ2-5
CASSPTGAGQETQYF
TGTGCCAGCAGCCCCACGGGAGCGGGACAAGAGACCCAGTACTTC
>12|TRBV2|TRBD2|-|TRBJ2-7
CASSASGYEQYF
TGTGCCAGCAGTGCTAGCGGTTACGAGCAGTACTTC
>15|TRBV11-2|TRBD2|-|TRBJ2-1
CASSQTSGAYNEQFF
TGTGCCAGCAGCCAGACTAGCGGGGCCTACAATGAGCAGTTCTTC
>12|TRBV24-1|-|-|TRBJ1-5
CATSQSGGRQHF
TGTGCCACCAGCCAGTCCGGGGGACGTCAGCATTTT
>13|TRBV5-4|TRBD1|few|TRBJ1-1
CASSFTGGTEAFF
TGTGCCAGCAGCTTTACAGGGGGCACTGAAGCTTTCTTT
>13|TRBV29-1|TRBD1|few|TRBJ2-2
CSVAQGATGELFF
TGCAGCGTTGCACAGGGGGCGACCGGGGAGCTGTTTTTT
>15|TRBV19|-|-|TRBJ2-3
CASSASGASTDTQYF
TGTGCCAGTAGTGCTTCAGGGGCTAGCACAGATACGCAGTATTTT
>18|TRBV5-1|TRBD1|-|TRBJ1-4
CASSSRPTGQGVYEKLFF
TGCGCCAGCAGCTCCCGACCCACAGGACAGGGGGTTTATGAAAAACTGTTTTTT
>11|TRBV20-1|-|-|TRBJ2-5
CSAVTSETQYF
TGCAGTGCTGTCACTTCCGAGACCCAGTACTTC
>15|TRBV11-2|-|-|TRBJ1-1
CASSLVEDRYTEAFF
TGTGCCAGCAGCTTAGTTGAGGATAGGTACACTGAAGCTTTCTTT